The clone carrying this T cell receptor beta chain appeared a single time. In the original processing: Using reference gene primer amplification, nucleated cell counts were estimated. Measured with immunoSEQ multiplex PCR; TCRdb has only the in-frame clones, and not every one. That table furnishes V, J and clone size, whereas the DNA furnished D and trimming. Of almost 80,000 clones listed, roughly 80% are singletons. The V end lost 0 bases, the J end lost 9 bases, and 17 bases lay between the germline ends. This CDR3 is built from 15 residues. Germline loops: CDR1 KGHSH, CDR2 LQKENI. The data originate from a study of blood T cell repertoires in COVID-19. Turning to the study itself: Italy, Spain and the United States were the sources of the convalescent and acute COVID-19 samples. T cells, B-cell-depleted T cells, or PBMCs supplied cDNA or gDNA.

Material: peripheral blood. This clonotype originated in a woman aged 70-85 years with acute or convalescent COVID-19. V is TRBV18 and J is TRBJ1-1; D is unclear. The CDR3 is CASSPPGVAALQAFF. The CDR3, as DNA: TGTGCCAGCTCACCACCCGGGGTGGCAGCCTTGCAAGCTTTCTTT.